The clone carrying this T cell receptor beta chain was seen ten or more times. Its specificity is not known. The germline V gene encodes CDR1 MNHEY and CDR2 SVGEGT. The V segment lost 8 bases and the J segment 4 bases; nucleotides outside the gene matches: 8. This CDR3 has 16 residues. The sample is drawn from a study of T-cell memory formation after mild COVID-19. Study-wide results and limits: Contracting clones, day 15 to 85, had balanced CD4/CD8, and later expanders favored CD4+.

TCRdb re-derived calls from the 5' RACE reads in MiXCR, one entry per CDR3 protein. There are 550,000 to 600,000 distinct CDR3 sequences in the sample; 15% to 20% occur only once, and approximately 8.1% lies in the top ten. J is TRBJ2-1 and V is TRBV6-2 or TRBV6-3; 13 nucleotides match TRBD2. This TCR came from an adult woman who had mild COVID-19 (a few samples of this study predate the infection). Cell type and time point are not known. Sequencing was done on a sample of PBMCs or a T cell subset sorted from them (not recorded which). The CDR3 DNA reads TGTGCCAGCTCCTCGGGACTAGCGGGACCTTACAATGAGCAGTTCTTC. Its protein is CASSSGLAGPYNEQFF.